The present T cell receptor beta chain was sequenced within a study of shared clonotypes between healthy human individuals. The V end lost 4 bases, the J end lost 6 bases, and 20 bases lay between the germline ends. This CDR3 has 16 amino acids. Germline V gene lookup returns CDR1 SGHDN and CDR2 FVKESK. Only CD45RO-negative cells positively selected for CCR7 counted as naive CD8 cells, so terminally differentiated effector memory CD45RA+ cells were excluded. Using immunoSEQ multiplex PCR, the repertoire was profiled, and TCRdb retains in-frame clones only, with some absent. The table has more than 2 million clones, approximately 95% seen once.

The origin of this receptor is a young man in good health. Sample: naive CD8+ T cells sorted from blood. The J gene is TRBJ2-3, the V gene TRBV14; D is unclear. This CDR3 reads CASSLYRVPPGDTQYF. The CDR3 DNA is TGTGCCAGCAGCCTTTACCGGGTCCCTCCTGGGGATACGCAGTATTTT. The full variable domain, with the rest looked up from reference TRBV14 and TRBJ2-3, is EAGVTQFPSHSVIEKGQTVTLRCDPISGHDNLYWYRRVMGKEIKFLLHFVKESKQDESGMPNNRFLAERTGGTYSTLKVQPAELEDSGVYFCASSLYRVPPGDTQYFGPGTRLTVL.